This T cell receptor (beta chain) appears in the sequencing data of a study of shared clonotypes between healthy human individuals. Study-level information: The study enrolled a couple of women and a few men aged 18 to 49.

CD45RO-negative, CCR7-selected cells formed the naive CD8 fraction, which excluded terminally differentiated effector memory CD45RA+ cells. Donors were Caucasian adults residing in Nashville, Tennessee, USA. The length of the CDR3 is 15 residues. Trimming took 7 bases from V and 1 from J, leaving 14 bases between them. CDR1 and CDR2 (germline): MRHNA, SNTAGT. With regard to this clone: The antigen remains unidentified.

This table comes from immunoSEQ multiplex PCR, and its TCRdb copy is limited to in-frame clones, with some not included. Among 2 million to 2.5 million clones listed, 85% to 95% were seen once. Study-wide points: The authors expected sequencing depth to affect clonotype sharing among donors. Relative to memory subsets, naive subsets generally showed larger estimated richness.

The TCR was taken from a man between 18 and 35 years old in good health. Some clones in this sample may be carry-over from other donors' samples. Sequencing used naive CD8+ T cells from PBMCs. The chain couples TRBV6-4 to TRBJ2-1; D is perhaps TRBD1 (6 bases). The CDR3: CASTRSRGSYNEQFF. The DNA for the CDR3 is TGTGCCAGCACCCGTTCAAGGGGGTCCTACAATGAGCAGTTCTTC.